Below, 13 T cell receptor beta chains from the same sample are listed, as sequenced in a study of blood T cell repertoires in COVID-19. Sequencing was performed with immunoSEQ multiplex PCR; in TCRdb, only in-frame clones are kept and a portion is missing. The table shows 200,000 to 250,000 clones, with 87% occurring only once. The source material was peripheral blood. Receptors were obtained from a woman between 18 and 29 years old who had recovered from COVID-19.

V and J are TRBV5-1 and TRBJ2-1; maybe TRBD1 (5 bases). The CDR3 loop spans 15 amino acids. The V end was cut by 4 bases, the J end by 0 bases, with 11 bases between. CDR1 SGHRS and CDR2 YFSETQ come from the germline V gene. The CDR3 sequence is CASSPTGNSYNEQFF. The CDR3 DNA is TGCGCCAGCAGCCCTACAGGAAACTCCTACAATGAGCAGTTCTTC. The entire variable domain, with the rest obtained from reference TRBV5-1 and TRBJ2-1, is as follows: KAGVTQTPRYLIKTRGQQVTLSCSPISGHRSVSWYQQTPGQGLQFLFEYFSETQRNKGNFPGRFSGRQFSNSRSEMNVSTLELGDSALYLCASSPTGNSYNEQFFGPGTRLTVL.

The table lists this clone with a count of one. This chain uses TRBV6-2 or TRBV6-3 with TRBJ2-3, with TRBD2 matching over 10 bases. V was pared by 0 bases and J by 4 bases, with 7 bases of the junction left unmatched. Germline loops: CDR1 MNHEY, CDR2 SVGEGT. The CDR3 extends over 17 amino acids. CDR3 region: CASSYSKLAGRADTQYF. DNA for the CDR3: TGTGCCAGCAGTTACTCGAAACTAGCGGGGCGCGCAGATACGCAGTATTTT.

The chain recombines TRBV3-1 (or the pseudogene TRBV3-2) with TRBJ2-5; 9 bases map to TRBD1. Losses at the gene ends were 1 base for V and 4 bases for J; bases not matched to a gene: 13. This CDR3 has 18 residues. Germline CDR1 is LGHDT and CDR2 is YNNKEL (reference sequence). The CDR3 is CASSQGRFGQGRGETQYF. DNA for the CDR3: TGTGCCAGCAGCCAAGGACGCTTTGGACAGGGGAGGGGAGAGACCCAGTACTTC.

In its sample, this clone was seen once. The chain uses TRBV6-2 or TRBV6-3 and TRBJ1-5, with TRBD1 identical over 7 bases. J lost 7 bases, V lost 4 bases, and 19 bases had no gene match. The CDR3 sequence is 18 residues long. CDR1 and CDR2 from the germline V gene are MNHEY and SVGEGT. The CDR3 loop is CASSSTTGEVVWGQPQHF. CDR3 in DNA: TGTGCCAGCAGTTCGACAACAGGGGAGGTGGTTTGGGGGCAGCCCCAGCATTTT.

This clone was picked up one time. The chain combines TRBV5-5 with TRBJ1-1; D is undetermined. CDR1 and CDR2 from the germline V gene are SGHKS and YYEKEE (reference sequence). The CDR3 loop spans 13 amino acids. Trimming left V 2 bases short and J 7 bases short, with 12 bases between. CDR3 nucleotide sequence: TGTGCCAGCAGCTTTATCCCAGAGGGTGAAGCTTTCTTT. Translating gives CASSFIPEGEAFF. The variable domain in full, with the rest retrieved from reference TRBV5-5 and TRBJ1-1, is DAGVTQSPTHLIKTRGQQVTLRCSPISGHKSVSWYQQVLGQGPQFIFQYYEKEERGRGNFPDRFSARQFPNYSSELNVNALLLGDSALYLCASSFIPEGEAFFGQGTRLTVV.

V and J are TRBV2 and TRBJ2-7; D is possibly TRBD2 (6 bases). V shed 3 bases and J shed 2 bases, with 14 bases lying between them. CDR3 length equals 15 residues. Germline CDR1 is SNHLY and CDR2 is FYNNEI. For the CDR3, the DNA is TGTGCCAGCAGTGATCCAGCGGGCCAAACCTACGAGCAGTACTTC. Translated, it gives CASSDPAGQTYEQYF.

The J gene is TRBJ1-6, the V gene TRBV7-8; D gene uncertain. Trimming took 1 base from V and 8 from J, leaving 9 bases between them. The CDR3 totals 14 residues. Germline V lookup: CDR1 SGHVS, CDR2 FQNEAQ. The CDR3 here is CASSLDPGYSPLHF. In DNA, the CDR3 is TGTGCCAGCAGCTTAGATCCAGGTTATTCACCCCTCCACTTT. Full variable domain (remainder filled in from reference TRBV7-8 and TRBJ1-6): GAGVSQSPRYKVAKRGQDVALRCDPISGHVSLFWYQQALGQGPEFLTYFQNEAQLDKSGLPSDRFFAERPEGSVSTLKIQRTQQEDSAVYLCASSLDPGYSPLHFGNGTRLTVT.

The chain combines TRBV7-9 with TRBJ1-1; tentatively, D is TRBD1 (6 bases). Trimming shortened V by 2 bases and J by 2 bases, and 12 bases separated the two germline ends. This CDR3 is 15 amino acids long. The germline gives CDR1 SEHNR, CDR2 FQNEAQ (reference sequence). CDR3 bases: TGTGCCAGCAGCTTAATAGGGGGGGAAAACACTGAAGCTTTCTTT. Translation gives CASSLIGGENTEAFF. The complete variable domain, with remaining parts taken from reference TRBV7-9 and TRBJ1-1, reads DTGVSQNPRHKITKRGQNVTFRCDPISEHNRLYWYRQTLGQGPEFLTYFQNEAQLEKSRLLSDRFSAERPKGSFSTLEIQRTEQGDSAMYLCASSLIGGENTEAFFGQGTRLTVV.

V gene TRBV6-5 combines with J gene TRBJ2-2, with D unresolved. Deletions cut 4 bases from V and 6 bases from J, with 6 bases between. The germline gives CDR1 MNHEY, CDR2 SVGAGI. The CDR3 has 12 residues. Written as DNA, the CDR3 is TGTGCCAGCAGTTTTGGCTCCGGGGAGCTGTTTTTT. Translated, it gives CASSFGSGELFF.

This CDR3 reads CASRPQGRGETQYF. The CDR3 DNA reads as TGTGCCAGCAGACCACAGGGGCGGGGAGAGACCCAGTACTTC. The chain couples TRBV28 to TRBJ2-5; possible D gene TRBD1, 7 bases. Germline V lookup: CDR1 MDHEN, CDR2 SYDVKM. This CDR3 spans 14 amino acids. Trimming left V 6 bases short and J 4 bases short, with 15 bases between.

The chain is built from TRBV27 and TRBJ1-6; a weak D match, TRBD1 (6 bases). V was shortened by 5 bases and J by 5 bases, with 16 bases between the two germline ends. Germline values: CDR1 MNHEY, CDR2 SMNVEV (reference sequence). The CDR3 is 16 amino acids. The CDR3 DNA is TGTGCCAGCAGTCCAGCCGGGACATGGAATAATTCACCCCTCCACTTT. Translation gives CASSPAGTWNNSPLHF.

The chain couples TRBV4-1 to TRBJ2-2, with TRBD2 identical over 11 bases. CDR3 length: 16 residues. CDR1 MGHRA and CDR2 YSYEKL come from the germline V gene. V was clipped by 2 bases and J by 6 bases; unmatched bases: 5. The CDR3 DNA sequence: TGCGCCAGCAGCCAACCGACTAGCGGGACTTCCGGGGAGCTGTTTTTT. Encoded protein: CASSQPTSGTSGELFF.

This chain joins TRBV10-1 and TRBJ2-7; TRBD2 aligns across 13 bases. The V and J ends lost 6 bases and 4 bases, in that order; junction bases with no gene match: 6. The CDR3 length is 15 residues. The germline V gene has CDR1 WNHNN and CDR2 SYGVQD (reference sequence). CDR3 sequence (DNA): TGCGCCAGCAGCTCCCCGGGACTAGCGGGGTACGAGCAGTACTTC. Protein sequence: CASSSPGLAGYEQYF.